The 30 T cell receptor beta chains given below trace back to one sample, sequenced in a study of blood T cell repertoires in COVID-19 (dated by TCRdb to 2018 to 2020). The library was generated by the immunoSEQ multiplex PCR assay. Held by TCRdb, this immuneACCESS table contains in-frame sequences only and omits some clones. Under half of the omission traces to an unresolved V gene where checked; the cause of the rest is unknown. This sample comprises roughly 18,000 clones, under 85% of them detected only once. The ten largest clones capture over 15% of the sample. The sequenced material came from peripheral blood. The origin of the receptors is a man between 65 and 79 years old with COVID-19, enrolled during active disease.

The chain has TRBV4-3 and TRBJ2-3; 9 bases fit TRBD2. Germline V gene sequence: CDR1 LGHNA, CDR2 YSLEER. The length of the CDR3 is 16 residues. With V trimmed by 2 bases and J by 4 bases, 7 bases remained unmatched. The CDR3 DNA reads TGCGCCAGCAGCCAAAGGTTGGCGGGGGGGGCAGATACGCAGTATTTT. Its translation: CASSQRLAGGADTQYF.

The chain employs TRBV19 and TRBJ1-5; D call uncertain. CDR1 and CDR2 from the germline V gene are LNHDA and SQIVND (reference sequence). V was trimmed by 2 bases and J by 3 bases, leaving 11 bases between them. The CDR3 has 15 amino acids. The CDR3 DNA is TGTGCCAGTAGTATACGAGTTCTATTCAATCAGCCCCAGCATTTT. Protein sequence: CASSIRVLFNQPQHF.

The chain links TRBV5-4 to TRBJ1-1; 10 bases fit TRBD1. CDR3 length: 15 amino acids. The V segment lost 4 bases and the J segment 4 bases; nucleotides outside the gene matches: 7. Germline V gene sequence: CDR1 SGHNT, CDR2 YYREEE (reference sequence). This CDR3 is CASSPATGGTTEAFF. In DNA, the CDR3 is TGTGCCAGCAGCCCGGCGACAGGGGGCACCACTGAAGCTTTCTTT. The variable domain in full, with the rest retrieved from reference TRBV5-4 and TRBJ1-1, is ETGVTQSPTHLIKTRGQQVTLRCSSQSGHNTVSWYQQALGQGPQFIFQYYREEENGRGNFPPRFSGLQFPNYSSELNVNALELDDSALYLCASSPATGGTTEAFFGQGTRLTVV.

The rearrangement links TRBV6-4 to TRBJ2-3; D perhaps matches TRBD2 (7 bases). V was pared by 0 bases and J by 1 base, with 11 bases between. The CDR3 spans 16 residues. Germline values: CDR1 MRHNA, CDR2 SNTAGT. The CDR3 protein is CASSDSAGAGTDTQYF. CDR3 in DNA: TGTGCCAGCAGTGACTCTGCGGGGGCCGGCACAGATACGCAGTATTTT.

This clone has just one count. Here the CDR3 reads CASSYTRAQPQHF. The CDR3 DNA reads as TGTGCCAGTAGTTACACTAGGGCTCAGCCCCAGCATTTT. J is TRBJ1-5 and V is TRBV19, with D uncertain. Germline V gene data show CDR1 as LNHDA and CDR2 as SQIVND (reference sequence). This CDR3 comprises 13 residues. V lost 5 bases to trimming and J lost 6 bases, with 11 bases between them.

The rearrangement links TRBV4-1 to TRBJ1-6; 12 nucleotides line up with TRBD1. V shed 4 bases and J 8 bases; nucleotides not matched to a gene: 12. This CDR3 spans 18 amino acids. Germline V gene data show CDR1 as MGHRA and CDR2 as YSYEKL. The CDR3 is CASSLGTGGSGGDSPLHF. As DNA, the CDR3 is TGCGCCAGCAGCCTAGGGACAGGGGGCAGTGGTGGGGATTCACCCCTCCACTTT.

The chain employs TRBV14 and TRBJ1-1, with unresolved D. CDR3 size: 14 residues. Germline loops: CDR1 SGHDN, CDR2 FVKESK. V lost 4 bases, J lost 1 base, and 10 bases lay in between. DNA for the CDR3: TGTGCCAGCAGCCCGACGACGGGGAACACTGAAGCTTTCTTT. Protein product: CASSPTTGNTEAFF.

The chain employs TRBV28 and TRBJ1-5, with 9 bases that match TRBD1. CDR1 is MDHEN, CDR2 SYDVKM, per germline. V gave up 6 bases and J gave up 1 base; unmatched junction bases: 7. The CDR3 covers 16 residues. The CDR3 protein is CASRNTGTGSNQPQHF. The CDR3 region has the DNA TGTGCCAGCAGAAACACCGGGACAGGGAGCAATCAGCCCCAGCATTTT.

This clone is large in the sample. At one boundary the junction diverges from the germline segment, which might be a read error. The chain uses TRBV19 and TRBJ1-4; D is perhaps TRBD1 (6 bases). Germline CDR1 is LNHDA and CDR2 is SQIVND (reference sequence). There are 15 residues in the CDR3. The DNA for the CDR3 is TGTGCCAGTAGTATTTCGGGGACAACTAATGAAAAGCTGTTTTTT. Its translation is CASSISGTTNEKLFF.

V and J are TRBV5-4 and TRBJ2-7, with D perhaps matching TRBD1 (6 bases). Trimming cost V 1 base and J 0 bases, with 11 bases left between them. There are 15 residues in the CDR3. Per the germline V gene, CDR1 is SGHNT and CDR2 is YYREEE (reference sequence). The DNA of the CDR3 is TGTGCCAGCAGCTTGCCCAGGGGCAGCTCCTACGAGCAGTACTTC. Its protein is CASSLPRGSSYEQYF.

The gene calls are TRBV6-5 and TRBJ2-3, with no clear D. The CDR3 is 15 amino acids. V lost 0 bases to trimming and J lost 2 bases, with 9 bases between them. The germline V gene has CDR1 MNHEY and CDR2 SVGAGI. DNA of the CDR3: TGTGCCAGCAGTTACTCAACGGTGTCCACAGATACGCAGTATTTT. It yields the protein CASSYSTVSTDTQYF.

The rearrangement joins TRBV7-2 to TRBJ1-1; D is ambiguous. Trimming took off 8 bases at V and 7 bases at J, with 20 bases between the two ends. The CDR3 extends over 14 amino acids. Germline V CDR1 and CDR2: SGHTA, FQGNSA. In DNA form, the CDR3 reads TGTGCCAGCTTCGGGTCTGGGAGAAAAATTGAAGCTTTCTTT. Translated: CASFGSGRKIEAFF.

This chain joins TRBV3-1 (or the pseudogene TRBV3-2) and TRBJ1-1; 9 nucleotides line up with TRBD1. CDR1 and CDR2 (germline): LGHDT, YNNKEL (reference sequence). The CDR3 consists of 12 residues. The J segment lost 5 bases and the V segment lost 6 bases, leaving 1 base of the junction unmatched. CDR3 residues: CASRDRGTEAFF. CDR3 nucleotide sequence: TGTGCCAGCAGAGACAGGGGGACTGAAGCTTTCTTT.

V usage is TRBV3-1 (or the pseudogene TRBV3-2) and J usage is TRBJ1-3; no reliable D call. V lost 4 bases, J lost 12 bases, and 13 bases lay in between. Germline V gene lookup returns CDR1 LGHDT and CDR2 YNNKEL (reference sequence). This CDR3 spans 12 amino acids. The CDR3 DNA follows: TGTGCCAGCAGCCTCTCGGTAGATCGCATATATTTT. Translating gives CASSLSVDRIYF.

The V gene is TRBV5-1, the J gene TRBJ1-5, with 9 positions matching TRBD1. Germline-derived CDR1 and CDR2 are SGHRS and YFSETQ. Unmatched junction bases numbered 4, after V lost 5 bases and J lost 4 bases. This CDR3 has 14 amino acids. The DNA for the CDR3 is TGCGCCAGCAGTCCCGGGACAGGGAATCAGCCCCAGCATTTT. This translates into CASSPGTGNQPQHF.

This sequence joins TRBV11-2 and TRBJ2-7; 7 bases align to TRBD1. V shed 4 bases, J shed 0 bases, and the junction held 3 bases outside the gene matches. The CDR3 length is 14 residues. In germline, CDR1 is SGHAT, CDR2 FQNNGV. The CDR3 bases are TGTGCCAGCAGCTCATGGGACAGCTCCTACGAGCAGTACTTC. Amino acid sequence: CASSSWDSSYEQYF.

This clone showed up just once. This chain links TRBV11-2 with TRBJ2-1; possibly TRBD2 for D (5 bases). The CDR3 totals 12 residues. Trimming shortened V by 9 bases and J by 7 bases, and 13 bases separated the two germline ends. Germline values: CDR1 SGHAT, CDR2 FQNNGV. The CDR3 region has the DNA TGTGCCAGTCGCTCGGGGTCGAATGAGCAGTTCTTC. Amino acid sequence: CASRSGSNEQFF.

The J gene is TRBJ2-7, the V gene TRBV10-3; 7 positions agree with TRBD1. CDR3 length: 12 residues. With V trimmed by 9 bases and J by 6 bases, 8 bases remained unmatched. CDR1 is ENHRY, CDR2 SYGVKD, per germline. This CDR3 reads CAIGTVGFEQYF. CDR3 nucleotide sequence: TGTGCCATAGGGACAGTCGGTTTCGAGCAGTACTTC.

By share, this clone ranks as large. V and J are TRBV7-6 and TRBJ2-5; the D gene is possibly TRBD2 (7 bases). Germline CDR1 and CDR2: SGHVS and FNYEAQ. This CDR3 is 16 amino acids long. Between the trimmed V and J ends, which lost 3 bases and 1 base, there was a span of 15 bases. The CDR3 sequence: CASSLGGTRGQETQYF. CDR3 in DNA: TGTGCCAGCAGCTTGGGAGGGACCAGGGGCCAAGAGACCCAGTACTTC.

Points on this clone: The sample contains more than one DNA sequence encoding this CDR3. This chain connects TRBV18 to TRBJ2-1, with TRBD2 matching 7 bases. The V segment lost 0 bases and the J segment 8 bases; nucleotides outside the gene matches: 10. CDR1 is KGHSH and CDR2 is LQKENI in the germline V gene. The CDR3 extends over 16 amino acids. The CDR3: CASSPPTGGSGDEQFF. DNA for the CDR3: TGTGCCAGCTCACCACCGACGGGCGGGAGCGGGGATGAGCAGTTCTTC.

This chain joins TRBV11-2 and TRBJ2-7; no reliable D call. CDR3 length: 14 amino acids. CDR1 and CDR2 from the germline V gene are SGHAT and FQNNGV. The V and J ends lost 3 bases and 0 bases respectively, with 9 bases between them. The CDR3 loop is CASSLDRSSYEQYF. CDR3 sequence (DNA): TGTGCCAGCAGCTTGGATAGGAGCTCCTACGAGCAGTACTTC.

Here the CDR3 DNA reads TGTGCCAGCAGTGCTGGAGGGGGGGCGGCAGATACGCAGTATTTT. Protein: CASSAGGGAADTQYF. The V gene is TRBV6-4, the J gene TRBJ2-3; D may be TRBD2 (7 bases). V gave up 4 bases and J gave up 4 bases, with 15 bases separating them. The CDR3 covers 15 residues. CDR1 and CDR2 from the germline V gene are MRHNA and SNTAGT.

This chain links TRBV6-5 with TRBJ2-7; 7 bases fit TRBD1. The CDR3 is made up of 15 amino acids. V dropped 7 bases and J dropped 1; count of bases not matched to a gene: 10. Germline lookup yields CDR1 MNHEY and CDR2 SVGAGI. CDR3 nucleotides: TGTGCCAGCACCCTTACTCCGACAGGGTCCTACGAGCAGTACTTC. It encodes CASTLTPTGSYEQYF.

This chain links TRBV7-2 with TRBJ2-1, with 10 nucleotides matching TRBD2. V was clipped by 2 bases and J by 10 bases; unmatched bases: 5. The CDR3 is made up of 14 amino acids. The germline V gene has CDR1 SGHTA and CDR2 FQGNSA. CDR3 in DNA: TGTGCCAGCAGCTTAAGGACTAGCGGTGAAGAGCAGTTCTTC. Translating it yields CASSLRTSGEEQFF. Together with reference TRBV7-2 and TRBJ2-1, the CDR3 gives the full variable domain: GAGVSQSPSNKVTEKGKDVELRCDPISGHTALYWYRQSLGQGLEFLIYFQGNSAPDKSGLPSDRFSAERTGGSVSTLTIQRTQQEDSAVYLCASSLRTSGEEQFFGPGTRLTVL.

This chain links TRBV18 with TRBJ2-1; TRBD2 matches 10 bases. Germline V gene sequence: CDR1 KGHSH, CDR2 LQKENI. V shed 3 bases and J 7 bases; nucleotides not matched to a gene: 12. The CDR3 runs to 17 residues. The CDR3 DNA reads as TGTGCCAGCTCACCGCCAACCGGACTAGCGGATAGGAATGAGCAGTTCTTC. This sequence encodes CASSPPTGLADRNEQFF.

This clone has just a few counts. This chain links TRBV29-1 with TRBJ1-4; 7 nucleotides agree with TRBD1. This CDR3 is built from 14 residues. V was clipped by 6 bases and J by 2 bases; unmatched bases: 6. The V gene's germline CDR1 is SQVTM and CDR2 ANQGSEA. CDR3 amino acids: CSVGDRVTNEKLFF. Here the CDR3 DNA reads TGCAGCGTGGGAGACAGGGTGACTAATGAAAAACTGTTTTTT.

The rearrangement joins TRBV5-6 to TRBJ2-1; possible D gene TRBD2, 6 bases. The V gene lost 1 base and the J gene lost 9 bases, with 11 bases spanning the gap. Germline CDR1 reads SGHDT; CDR2 reads YYEEEE. This CDR3 has 13 residues. CDR3 loop: CASSLTGVGEQFF. In DNA form, the CDR3 reads TGTGCCAGCAGCTTGACGGGGGTCGGTGAGCAGTTCTTC.

The gene calls are TRBV2 and TRBJ2-1, with 9 bases lining up with TRBD2. The V and J ends lost 8 bases and 6 bases, in that order; junction bases with no gene match: 14. Germline V CDR1 and CDR2: SNHLY, FYNNEI. The CDR3 spans 16 residues. CDR3 amino acids: CASASLLAGGPNEQFF. The CDR3 DNA follows: TGTGCCAGCGCTAGCCTACTCGCGGGAGGGCCCAATGAGCAGTTCTTC.

CDR3 sequence: CASSPRGLAGVHEQFF. The CDR3 DNA reads TGTGCCAGCTCACCACGGGGACTAGCGGGAGTTCATGAGCAGTTCTTC. V usage is TRBV18 and J usage is TRBJ2-1, with TRBD2 matching over 14 bases. There are 16 residues in the CDR3. Unmatched junction bases numbered 4, after V lost 1 base and J lost 8 bases. Germline V gives CDR1 KGHSH, CDR2 LQKENI.

This chain uses TRBV24-1 with TRBJ2-7, with TRBD1 matching over 7 bases. The ends lost 3 bases at V and 2 bases at J; junction bases unmatched: 9. CDR3 length equals 16 residues. Germline assignment: CDR1 KGHDR and CDR2 SFDVKD. CDR3 loop: CATSDPRTGFPYEQYF. The CDR3 DNA follows: TGTGCCACCAGTGATCCGCGGACAGGCTTCCCCTACGAGCAGTACTTC.